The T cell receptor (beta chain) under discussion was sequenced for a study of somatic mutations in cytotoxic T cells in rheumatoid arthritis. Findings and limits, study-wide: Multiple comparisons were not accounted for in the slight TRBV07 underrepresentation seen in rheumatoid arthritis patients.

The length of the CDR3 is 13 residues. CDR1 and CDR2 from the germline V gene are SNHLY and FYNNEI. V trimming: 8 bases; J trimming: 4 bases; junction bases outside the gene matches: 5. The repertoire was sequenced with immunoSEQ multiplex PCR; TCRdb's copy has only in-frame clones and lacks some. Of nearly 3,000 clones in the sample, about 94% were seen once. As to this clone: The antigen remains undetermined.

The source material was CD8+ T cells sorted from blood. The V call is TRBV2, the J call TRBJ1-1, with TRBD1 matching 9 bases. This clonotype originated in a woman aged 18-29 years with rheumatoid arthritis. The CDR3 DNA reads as TGTGCCAGCGCACAGGGGGCTCCCACTGAAGCTTTCTTT. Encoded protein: CASAQGAPTEAFF.